These T cell receptor beta chains were read from a single sample in a study of OX40 agonist ivuxolimab in advanced cancers. The method was immunoSEQ multiplex PCR; TCRdb's version includes in-frame clones alone and lacks a portion of them. Among around 15,000 clones listed, less than 90% were seen once. The material was CD4+ or CD8+ T cells sorted from blood, obtained in a trial of the OX40 agonist ivuxolimab. These receptors all come from an adult with an advanced solid tumor such as melanoma, head and neck, liver or kidney cancer. The CDR3 runs from the conserved cysteine through the conserved F or W. D genes are given only for firm matches. Size is stated for part of the rows, as once, few or many counts, or as a class when the clone is expanded.

>-|TRBV28|TRBJ1-5|15|-
CASSSGGRGNQPQHF
TGTGCCAGCAGCTCGGGGGGCCGGGGCAATCAGCCCCAGCATTTT
>-|TRBV29-1|TRBJ2-7|12|-
CSVVVSSYEQYF
TGCAGCGTTGTTGTGAGCTCCTACGAGCAGTACTTC
>-|TRBV6-1|TRBJ2-2|15|-
CASRLSQGGLGELFF
TGTGCCAGCAGACTTAGTCAGGGAGGACTCGGGGAGCTGTTTTTT
>-|TRBV28|TRBJ2-3|16|TRBD1
CASSASTGGGTDTQYF
TGTGCCAGCAGTGCTTCGACAGGGGGCGGCACAGATACGCAGTATTTT
>-|TRBV2|TRBJ2-1|12|TRBD2
CASSESGGRMFF
TGTGCCAGCAGTGAATCCGGCGGGAGGATGTTCTTC
>-|TRBV4-1|TRBJ2-3|15|TRBD2
CASSQGAGGVDTQYF
TGCGCCAGCAGCCAAGGGGCGGGAGGAGTAGATACGCAGTATTTT
>-|TRBV7-9|TRBJ1-4|14|-
CASRYRLSNEKLFF
TGTGCCAGCAGATATCGTTTGTCCAATGAAAAACTGTTTTTT
>-|TRBV2|TRBJ2-5|15|-
CASSSDWGMGETQYF
TGTGCCAGCAGTTCTGATTGGGGGATGGGGGAGACCCAGTACTTC
>once|TRBV2|TRBJ2-2|14|-
CASSGSGNTGELFF
TGTGCCAGCAGTGGGTCAGGGAACACCGGGGAGCTGTTTTTT
>-|TRBV5-1|TRBJ1-1|16|-
CASSLASGRGDTEAFF
TGCGCCAGCAGCTTGGCGTCCGGACGGGGGGACACTGAAGCTTTCTTT
>-|TRBV11-2|TRBJ2-2|16|TRBD2
CASSEGLAGGAGELFF
TGTGCCAGCAGCGAGGGACTAGCGGGAGGGGCCGGGGAGCTGTTTTTT
>-|TRBV7-2|TRBJ2-6|14|-
CASSPKSGANVLTF
TGTGCCAGCAGCCCCAAATCTGGGGCCAACGTCCTGACTTTC
>once|TRBV2|TRBJ2-3|15|TRBD2
CASSEVGLAGDTQYF
TGTGCCAGCAGTGAAGTGGGGCTAGCGGGAGATACGCAGTATTTT
>-|TRBV19|TRBJ1-5|15|-
CASSIGQSYNQPQHF
TGTGCCAGTAGTATTGGACAGTCCTACAATCAGCCCCAGCATTTT
>-|TRBV19|TRBJ2-1|15|-
CASSIVFASSNEQFF
TGTGCCAGTAGTATAGTATTTGCGTCTTCAAATGAGCAGTTCTTC
>-|TRBV10-2|TRBJ2-7|12|-
CASSVRFYEQYF
TGCGCCAGCAGTGTTCGATTTTACGAGCAGTACTTC
>-|TRBV28|TRBJ2-7|15|TRBD2
CASRPSGSNVDEQYF
TGTGCCAGCAGGCCTAGCGGGAGTAACGTAGACGAGCAGTACTTC